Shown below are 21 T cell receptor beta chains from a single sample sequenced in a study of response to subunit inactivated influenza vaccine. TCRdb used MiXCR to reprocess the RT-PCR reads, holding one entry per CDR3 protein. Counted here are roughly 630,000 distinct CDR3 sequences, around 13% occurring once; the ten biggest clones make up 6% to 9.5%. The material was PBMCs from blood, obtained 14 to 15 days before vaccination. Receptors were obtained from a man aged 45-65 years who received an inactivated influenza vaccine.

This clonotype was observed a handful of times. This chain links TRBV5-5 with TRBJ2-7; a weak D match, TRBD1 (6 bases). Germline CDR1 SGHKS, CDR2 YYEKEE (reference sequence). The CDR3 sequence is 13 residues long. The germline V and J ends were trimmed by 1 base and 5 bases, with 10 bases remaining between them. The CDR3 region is CASSLYTGNEQYF. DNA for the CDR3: TGTGCCAGCAGCTTGTATACAGGGAACGAGCAGTACTTC.

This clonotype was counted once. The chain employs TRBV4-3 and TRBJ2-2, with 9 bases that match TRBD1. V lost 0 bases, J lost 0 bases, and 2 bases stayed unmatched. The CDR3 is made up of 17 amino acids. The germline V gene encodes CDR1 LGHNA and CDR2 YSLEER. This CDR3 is CASSQERQGANTGELFF. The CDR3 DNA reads TGCGCCAGCAGCCAAGAGAGACAGGGGGCGAACACCGGGGAGCTGTTTTTT.

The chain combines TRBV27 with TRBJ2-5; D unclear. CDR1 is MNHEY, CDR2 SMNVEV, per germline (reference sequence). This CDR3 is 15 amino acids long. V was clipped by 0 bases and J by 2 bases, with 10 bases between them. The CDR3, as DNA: TGTGCCAGCAGTTTATCGAGAACAGCTCAAGAGACCCAGTACTTC. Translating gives CASSLSRTAQETQYF.

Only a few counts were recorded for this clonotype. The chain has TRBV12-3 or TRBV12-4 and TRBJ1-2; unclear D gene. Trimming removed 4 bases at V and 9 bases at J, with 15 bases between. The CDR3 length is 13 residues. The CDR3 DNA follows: TGTGCCAGCAGTTCCCGGGCGCGGGCGAGCTACACCTTC. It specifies CASSSRARASYTF.

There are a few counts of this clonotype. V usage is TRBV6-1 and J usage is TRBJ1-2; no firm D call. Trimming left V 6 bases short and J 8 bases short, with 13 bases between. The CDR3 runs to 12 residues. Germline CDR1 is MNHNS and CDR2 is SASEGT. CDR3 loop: CASRQGFRGYTF. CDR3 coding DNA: TGTGCCAGCAGACAAGGCTTCAGAGGCTACACCTTC.

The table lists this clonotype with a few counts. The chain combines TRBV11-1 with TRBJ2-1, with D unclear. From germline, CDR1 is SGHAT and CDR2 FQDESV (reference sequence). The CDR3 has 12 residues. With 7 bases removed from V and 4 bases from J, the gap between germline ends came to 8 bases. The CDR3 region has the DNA TGTGCCAGCACCCAAGGGTACAATGAGCAGTTCTTC. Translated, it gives CASTQGYNEQFF.

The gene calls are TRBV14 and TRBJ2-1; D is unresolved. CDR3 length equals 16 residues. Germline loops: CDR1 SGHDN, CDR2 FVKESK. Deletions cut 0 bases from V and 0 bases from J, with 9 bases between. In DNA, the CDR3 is TGTGCCAGCAGCCAAGATCTCGTGAGCTCCTACAATGAGCAGTTCTTC. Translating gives CASSQDLVSSYNEQFF.

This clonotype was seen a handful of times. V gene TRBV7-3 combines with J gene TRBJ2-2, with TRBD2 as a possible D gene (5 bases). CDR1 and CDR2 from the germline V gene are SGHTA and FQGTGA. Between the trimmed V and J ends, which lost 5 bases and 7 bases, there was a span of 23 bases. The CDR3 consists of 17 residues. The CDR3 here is CASSPDRWLAASGELFF. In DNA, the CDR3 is TGTGCCAGCAGCCCTGATAGGTGGCTAGCAGCAAGCGGGGAGCTGTTTTTT.

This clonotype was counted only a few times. CDR3 sequence reads: CASSERPSGYNEQFF. For the CDR3, the DNA is TGCGCCAGCAGTGAGCGGCCTAGCGGTTACAATGAGCAGTTCTTC. The chain combines TRBV10-2 with TRBJ2-1; 7 positions agree with TRBD2. Germline V gene sequence: CDR1 WSHSY, CDR2 SAAADI. Trimming at V came to 2 bases and at J to 4 bases, leaving 5 bases not matched to a gene. The CDR3 length is 15 residues.

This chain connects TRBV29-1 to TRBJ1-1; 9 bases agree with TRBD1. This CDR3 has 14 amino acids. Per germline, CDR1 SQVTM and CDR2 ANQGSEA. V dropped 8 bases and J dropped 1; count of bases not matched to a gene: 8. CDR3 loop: CSTERGQGNTEAFF. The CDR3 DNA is TGCAGCACTGAGAGGGGACAGGGGAACACTGAAGCTTTCTTT.

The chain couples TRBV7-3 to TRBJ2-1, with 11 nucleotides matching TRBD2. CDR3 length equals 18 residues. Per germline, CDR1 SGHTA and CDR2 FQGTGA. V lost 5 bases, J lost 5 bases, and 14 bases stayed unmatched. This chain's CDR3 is CASSPRAPGTSGDNEQFF. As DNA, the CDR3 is TGTGCCAGCAGCCCCCGGGCCCCCGGGACTAGCGGTGACAATGAGCAGTTCTTC.

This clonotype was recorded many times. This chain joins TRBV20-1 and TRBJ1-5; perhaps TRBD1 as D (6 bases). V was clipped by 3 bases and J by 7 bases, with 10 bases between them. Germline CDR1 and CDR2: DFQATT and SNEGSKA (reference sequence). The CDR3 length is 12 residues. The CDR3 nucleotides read TGCAGTGCTAGTAGGGGGGTCCAGCCCCAGCATTTT. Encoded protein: CSASRGVQPQHF.

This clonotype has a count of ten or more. The CDR3 spells CASRLQGAFYEQYF. CDR3 in DNA: TGTGCCAGCAGACTCCAGGGTGCTTTCTACGAGCAGTACTTC. This rearrangement joins TRBV12-3 or TRBV12-4 to TRBJ2-7; weak D call: TRBD1 (5 bases). Trimming took off 6 bases at V and 3 bases at J, with 15 bases between the two ends. This CDR3 comprises 14 residues.

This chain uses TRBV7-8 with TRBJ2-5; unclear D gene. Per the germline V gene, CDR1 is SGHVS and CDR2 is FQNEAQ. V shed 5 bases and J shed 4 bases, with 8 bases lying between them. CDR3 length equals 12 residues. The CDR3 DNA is TGTGCCAGCAGCCCCGACGGAGAGACCCAGTACTTC. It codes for CASSPDGETQYF.

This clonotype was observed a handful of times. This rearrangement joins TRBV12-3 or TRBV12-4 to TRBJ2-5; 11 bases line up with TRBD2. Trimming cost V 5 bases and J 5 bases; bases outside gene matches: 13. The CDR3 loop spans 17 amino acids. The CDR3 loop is CASSPRLAGTQGETQYF. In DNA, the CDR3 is TGTGCCAGCAGTCCGAGACTAGCGGGGACTCAGGGGGAGACCCAGTACTTC.

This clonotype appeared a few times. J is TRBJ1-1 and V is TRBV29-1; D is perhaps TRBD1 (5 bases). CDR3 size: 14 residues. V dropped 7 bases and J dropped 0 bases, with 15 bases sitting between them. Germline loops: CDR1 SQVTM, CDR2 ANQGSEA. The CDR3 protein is CSGGLNMMNTEAFF. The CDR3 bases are TGCAGCGGGGGACTCAACATGATGAACACTGAAGCTTTCTTT.

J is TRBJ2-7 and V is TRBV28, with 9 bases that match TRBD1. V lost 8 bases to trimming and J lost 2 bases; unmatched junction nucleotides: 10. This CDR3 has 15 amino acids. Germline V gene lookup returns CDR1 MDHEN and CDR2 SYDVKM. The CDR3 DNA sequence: TGTGCCAGCGCTCCACCGGGACAGGGAGCCTACGAGCAGTACTTC. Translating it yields CASAPPGQGAYEQYF.

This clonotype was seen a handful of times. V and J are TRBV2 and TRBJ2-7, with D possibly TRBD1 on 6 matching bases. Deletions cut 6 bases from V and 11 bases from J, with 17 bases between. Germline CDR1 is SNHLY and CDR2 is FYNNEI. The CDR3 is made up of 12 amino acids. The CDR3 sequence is CASSGTGQAEYF. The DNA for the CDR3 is TGTGCCAGCAGCGGCACAGGGCAGGCAGAGTACTTC.

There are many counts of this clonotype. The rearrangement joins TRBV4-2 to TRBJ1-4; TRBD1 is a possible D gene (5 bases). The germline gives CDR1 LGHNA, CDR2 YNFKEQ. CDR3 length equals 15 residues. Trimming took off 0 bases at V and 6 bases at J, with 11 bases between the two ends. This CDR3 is CASSQEGRGDEKLFF. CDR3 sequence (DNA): TGTGCCAGCAGCCAAGAAGGACGGGGGGATGAAAAACTGTTTTTT.

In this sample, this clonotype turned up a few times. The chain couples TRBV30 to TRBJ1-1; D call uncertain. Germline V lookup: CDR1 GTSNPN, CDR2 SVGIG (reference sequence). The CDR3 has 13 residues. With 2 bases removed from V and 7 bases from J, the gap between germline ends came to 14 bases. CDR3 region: CAWSPPPEDEAFF. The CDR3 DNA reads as TGTGCCTGGAGTCCGCCCCCGGAGGATGAAGCTTTCTTT. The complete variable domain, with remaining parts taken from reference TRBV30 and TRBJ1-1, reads SQTIHQWPATLVQPVGSPLSLECTVEGTSNPNLYWYRQAAGRGLQLLFYSVGIGQISSEVPQNLSASRPQDRQFILSSKKLLLSDSGFYLCAWSPPPEDEAFFGQGTRLTVV.

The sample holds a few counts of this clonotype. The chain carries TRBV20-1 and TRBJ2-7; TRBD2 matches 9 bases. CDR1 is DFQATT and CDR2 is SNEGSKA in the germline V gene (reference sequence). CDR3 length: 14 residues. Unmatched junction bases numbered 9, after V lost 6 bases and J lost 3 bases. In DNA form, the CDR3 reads TGCAGTGCCGTTGCGGGGGGGCGGCTCTACGAGCAGTACTTC. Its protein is CSAVAGGRLYEQYF.